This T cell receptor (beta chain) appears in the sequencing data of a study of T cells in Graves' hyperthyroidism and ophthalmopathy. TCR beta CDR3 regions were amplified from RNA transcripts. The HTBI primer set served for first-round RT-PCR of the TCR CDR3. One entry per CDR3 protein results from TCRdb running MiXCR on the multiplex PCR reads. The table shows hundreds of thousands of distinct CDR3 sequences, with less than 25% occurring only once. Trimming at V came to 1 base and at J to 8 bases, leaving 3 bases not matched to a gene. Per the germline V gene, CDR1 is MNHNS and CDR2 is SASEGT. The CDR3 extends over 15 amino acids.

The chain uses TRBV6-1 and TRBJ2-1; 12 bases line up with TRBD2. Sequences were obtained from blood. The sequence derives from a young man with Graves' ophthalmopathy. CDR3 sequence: CASSEGLAGDYEQFF. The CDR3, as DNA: TGTGCCAGCAGTGAAGGACTAGCGGGAGACTATGAGCAGTTCTTC.